The rows below give T cell receptor beta chains drawn from one sample of a study of T cells expressing NK-cell markers. Reprocessing the 5' RACE reads, TCRdb reports a single entry for every CDR3 protein and omits DNA. The sample has 140,000 to 150,000 distinct CDR3 sequences. Specimen: blood T cells: a sorted CD56 or NKG2C T cell subset, CD4+ or CD8+ T cells, or bulk PBMC T cells (not recorded which). These receptors originate from a man aged 18 to 29 in good health. CDR3s include the opening cysteine and the closing phenylalanine or tryptophan. Fields, in order: CDR3 length, J gene, V gene, CDR3 protein.

12,TRBJ1-1,TRBV12-3/TRBV12-4,CASADGNTEAFF
16,TRBJ2-2,TRBV14,CASSQEESAVGGELFF
14,TRBJ2-7,TRBV9,CASSFSSESYEQYF
14,TRBJ2-1,TRBV6-2/TRBV6-3,CASSHSYSYNEQFF
14,TRBJ2-1,TRBV11-3,CASSFRLANNEQFF
15,TRBJ2-1,TRBV4-1,CASSQGRGLVDEQFF
12,TRBJ2-7,TRBV29-1,CSVAGVTYEQYF
15,TRBJ2-5,TRBV20-1,CSARDRGLLQETQYF
16,TRBJ2-3,TRBV20-1,CSARTAGGRRTDTQYF
18,TRBJ2-3,TRBV6-5,CASSYSNPGYTSTDTQYF
15,TRBJ2-3,TRBV23-1,CASSPPKGRHSPQYF
13,TRBJ2-7,TRBV27,CATRTVTGDEQYF
21,TRBJ2-1,TRBV4-2,CASSQEIRGRDETLFFDEQFF
14,TRBJ1-2,TRBV7-9,CASSPRDRDYGYTF
13,TRBJ2-1,TRBV29-1,CSVEDAIYNEQFF
13,TRBJ2-1,TRBV11-2,CASGMLSVDEQFF
17,TRBJ1-5,TRBV12-3/TRBV12-4,CASSSRTGLYSNQPQHF
14,TRBJ2-5,TRBV6-1,CASSLGLPQETQYF
17,TRBJ2-1,TRBV20-1,CSARALPGSARVDEQFF
14,TRBJ2-1,TRBV20-1,CSAHRDRGAYEQFF
13,TRBJ2-1,TRBV6-6,CASEGGLGDEQFF
15,TRBJ1-1,TRBV12-3/TRBV12-4,CASSPDTDLRGEAFF
17,TRBJ2-3,TRBV29-1,CSVEGLAGELSTDTQYF
16,TRBJ2-5,TRBV4-1,CASSHTTHSDQETQYF
12,TRBJ2-1,TRBV5-4,CASSLGPGGQFF
16,TRBJ2-1,TRBV7-9,CASSSPEGGNIDEQFF
15,TRBJ2-1,TRBV7-8,CASSYDRGARNEQFF
15,TRBJ2-5,TRBV1,CTSSQDRDFQETQYF
17,TRBJ1-1,TRBV4-3,CASSQGWAVGMNTEAFF
13,TRBJ1-1,TRBV6-5,CASSYSSRTEAFF
16,TRBJ2-1,TRBV11-2,CASSLSRYHRFDEQFF
15,TRBJ1-2,TRBV7-9,CASSLPGDSGYGYTF
11,TRBJ2-5,TRBV7-9,CASRREETQYF
15,TRBJ2-3,TRBV9,CASSVVGTVADTQYF
16,TRBJ2-2,TRBV20-1,CSARDQVGRTSGELFF